The 17 T cell receptor beta chains listed next were all sequenced from one sample in a study of T cell responses to AZD1222 COVID-19 vaccine. TCRdb keeps only in-frame clones here, not all; method: immunoSEQ multiplex PCR. The top ten hold under 2% of the sample, which has some 180,000 clones, roughly 92% seen once. The specimen was peripheral blood, collected 28 days after the second AZD1222 dose. The receptors here all came from an adult who received the AZD1222 COVID-19 vaccine.

This sequence joins TRBV7-2 and TRBJ1-4; 7 bases are shared with TRBD1. The CDR3 has 15 residues. V lost 7 bases, J lost 0 bases, and 5 bases stayed unmatched. Germline V gives CDR1 SGHTA, CDR2 FQGNSA. The chain's CDR3 is CASNQGGTTNEKLFF. Written as DNA, the CDR3 is TGTGCCAGCAACCAAGGGGGCACAACTAATGAAAAACTGTTTTTT.

The rearrangement uses TRBV3-1 (or the pseudogene TRBV3-2) and TRBJ1-1; 7 bases match TRBD1. This CDR3 has 14 residues. Germline lookup yields CDR1 LGHDT and CDR2 YNNKEL (reference sequence). The trim removed 4 bases at V and 1 base at J, leaving 3 bases unmatched. The CDR3 here is CASSRRGRNTEAFF. The CDR3 nucleotides are TGTGCCAGCAGCCGCAGGGGGAGGAACACTGAAGCTTTCTTT.

The V gene is TRBV5-6, the J gene TRBJ2-1; TRBD2 matches at 10 bases. With 4 bases clipped from V and 10 bases from J, the junction kept 11 bases outside the gene matches. This CDR3 comprises 15 residues. Germline V gives CDR1 SGHDT, CDR2 YYEEEE. The CDR3 nucleotides read TGTGCCAGCAGCCCGGCAGAGCGGGAGGGCCGGGAGCAGTTCTTC. Amino acid sequence: CASSPAEREGREQFF.

This sequence joins TRBV6-5 and TRBJ1-5; TRBD1 is a possible D gene (5 bases). V gave up 6 bases and J gave up 5 bases, with 17 bases separating them. There are 15 residues in the CDR3. The V gene's germline CDR1 is MNHEY and CDR2 SVGAGI. This CDR3 is CASSFTRGMDQPQHF. In nucleotides, the CDR3 is TGTGCCAGCAGCTTCACAAGGGGCATGGATCAGCCCCAGCATTTT.

The chain joins TRBV19 to TRBJ2-7; no clear D. The CDR3 length is 12 residues. Germline CDR1 is LNHDA and CDR2 is SQIVND (reference sequence). V was clipped by 1 base and J by 7 bases, with 8 bases between them. CDR3 bases: TGTGCCAGTAGTATAGGCTCCCTGGAGCAGTACTTC. Its protein product is CASSIGSLEQYF. The complete variable domain, with remaining parts taken from reference TRBV19 and TRBJ2-7, reads DGGITQSPKYLFRKEGQNVTLSCEQNLNHDAMYWYRQDPGQGLRLIYYSQIVNDFQKGDIAEGYSVSREKKESFPLTVTSAQKNPTAFYLCASSIGSLEQYFGPGTRLTVT.

The J gene is TRBJ2-3, the V gene TRBV7-2; 14 bases match TRBD2. Trimming cost V 1 base and J 8 bases; bases outside gene matches: 5. The CDR3 consists of 16 residues. Germline CDR1 and CDR2: SGHTA and FQGNSA. CDR3 nucleotides: TGTGCCAGCAGCTTAGAGGGACTAGCGGGAGAGGGTACGCAGTATTTT. Protein product: CASSLEGLAGEGTQYF.

The chain couples TRBV5-6 to TRBJ2-3; D might be TRBD1 (6 bases). Between the trimmed V and J ends, which lost 4 bases and 3 bases, there was a span of 9 bases. Looked up from germline, CDR1 is SGHDT and CDR2 is YYEEEE. The CDR3 contains 13 residues. CDR3 loop: CASSVGTTDTQYF. For the CDR3, the DNA is TGTGCCAGCAGCGTTGGGACAACAGATACGCAGTATTTT.

The chain joins TRBV18 to TRBJ2-6; D remains ambiguous. Trimming removed 0 bases at V and 1 base at J, with 7 bases between. The CDR3 loop spans 16 amino acids. Germline CDR1 reads KGHSH; CDR2 reads LQKENI. For the CDR3, the DNA is TGTGCCAGCTCACCACCGGTAGGGTCTGGGGCCAACGTCCTGACTTTC. Residues: CASSPPVGSGANVLTF.

This chain links TRBV6-5 with TRBJ2-7, with 7 bases lining up with TRBD1. This CDR3 comprises 14 residues. The germline gives CDR1 MNHEY, CDR2 SVGAGI. V was clipped by 5 bases and J by 0 bases; unmatched bases: 4. The CDR3 protein is CASSPRDSSYEQYF. DNA of the CDR3: TGTGCCAGCAGTCCAAGGGACAGCTCCTACGAGCAGTACTTC.

The chain employs TRBV19 and TRBJ1-1; 11 nucleotides line up with TRBD1. The junction had 1 base not matched to a gene; V was cut back by 5 bases and J by 5 bases. Germline CDR1 reads LNHDA; CDR2 reads SQIVND (reference sequence). CDR3 size: 13 residues. The CDR3 here is CASSWDRGTEAFF. As DNA, the CDR3 is TGTGCCAGTAGTTGGGACAGGGGGACTGAAGCTTTCTTT. The full variable domain, its missing parts supplied by reference TRBV19 and TRBJ1-1, is DGGITQSPKYLFRKEGQNVTLSCEQNLNHDAMYWYRQDPGQGLRLIYYSQIVNDFQKGDIAEGYSVSREKKESFPLTVTSAQKNPTAFYLCASSWDRGTEAFFGQGTRLTVV.

The rearrangement joins TRBV3-1 (or the pseudogene TRBV3-2) to TRBJ1-3; D might be TRBD1 (5 bases). The CDR3 consists of 13 residues. V was trimmed by 5 bases and J by 3 bases, leaving 8 bases between them. Germline CDR1 LGHDT, CDR2 YNNKEL (reference sequence). CDR3 DNA: TGTGCCAGCAGCAGGGGACGTGGAAACACCATATATTTT. It specifies CASSRGRGNTIYF.

The V and J genes are TRBV27 and TRBJ2-2; D could derive from TRBD1 or TRBD2 (5 bases each). CDR3 length: 15 amino acids. CDR1 is MNHEY and CDR2 is SMNVEV in the germline V gene (reference sequence). The germline V and J ends were trimmed by 6 bases and 3 bases, with 14 bases remaining between them. Here the CDR3 reads CASRSRGLDTGELFF. DNA for the CDR3: TGTGCCAGCAGATCGAGGGGCCTGGACACCGGGGAGCTGTTTTTT.

This chain connects TRBV10-1 to TRBJ2-7; 7 positions match TRBD2. The ends lost 4 bases at V and 0 bases at J; junction bases unmatched: 6. The CDR3 runs 15 residues. Germline V gene data show CDR1 as WNHNN and CDR2 as SYGVQD (reference sequence). CDR3 nucleotides: TGCGCCAGCAGTGGCCGGGGAGGGAGCTCCTACGAGCAGTACTTC. This sequence encodes CASSGRGGSSYEQYF.

This chain uses TRBV7-8 with TRBJ2-1; 8 bases align to TRBD2. Germline CDR1 reads SGHVS; CDR2 reads FQNEAQ. The CDR3 covers 16 residues. V lost 5 bases, J lost 4 bases, and 10 bases stayed unmatched. The chain's CDR3 is CASSNRAGVRYNEQFF. The CDR3, as DNA: TGTGCCAGCAGCAACCGAGCGGGAGTTAGGTACAATGAGCAGTTCTTC.

This clone has a single count. The V gene is TRBV5-4, the J gene TRBJ1-5, with D possibly being TRBD1 (6 bases). The germline V gene encodes CDR1 SGHNT and CDR2 YYREEE (reference sequence). Deletions cut 3 bases from V and 4 bases from J, with 11 bases between. The CDR3 runs to 14 residues. CDR3: CASSWQGTNQPQHF. Here the CDR3 DNA reads TGTGCCAGCAGCTGGCAGGGGACGAATCAGCCCCAGCATTTT.

This chain links TRBV19 with TRBJ1-1; D is unclear. V was trimmed by 1 base and J by 0 bases, leaving 6 bases between them. Germline CDR1 is LNHDA and CDR2 is SQIVND (reference sequence). This CDR3 region has 14 residues. CDR3 DNA: TGTGCCAGTAGTATAGGACACTTGAACACTGAAGCTTTCTTT. It codes for CASSIGHLNTEAFF.

The V and J genes are TRBV30 and TRBJ2-7, with 7 nucleotides matching TRBD1. The CDR3 runs 12 residues. J was trimmed by 5 bases and V by 2 bases; bases with no gene match: 3. Germline-derived CDR1 and CDR2 are GTSNPN and SVGIG (reference sequence). CDR3 in DNA: TGTGCCTGGAGTCAGGGGGTCAACGAGCAGTACTTC. It specifies CAWSQGVNEQYF.